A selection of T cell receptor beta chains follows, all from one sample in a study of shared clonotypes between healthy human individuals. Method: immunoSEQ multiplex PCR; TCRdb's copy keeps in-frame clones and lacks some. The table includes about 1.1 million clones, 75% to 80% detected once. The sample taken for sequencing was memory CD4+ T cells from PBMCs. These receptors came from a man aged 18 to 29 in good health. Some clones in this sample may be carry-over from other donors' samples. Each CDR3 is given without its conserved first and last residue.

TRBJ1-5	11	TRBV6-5	ASSYRLSSPQH
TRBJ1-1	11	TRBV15	ATSTQGGGEAF
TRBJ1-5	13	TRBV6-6	ASTSLVGLSQPQH
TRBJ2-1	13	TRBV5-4	ASSWALSSYNEQF
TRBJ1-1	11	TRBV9	ASSVTTNTEAF
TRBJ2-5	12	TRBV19	ASSFSGPKETQY
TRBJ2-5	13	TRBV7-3	ASSPGTGGSVTQY
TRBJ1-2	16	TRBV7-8	ASSPRPRQGVARSGYT
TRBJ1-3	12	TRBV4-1	ASSRRTVGNTIY
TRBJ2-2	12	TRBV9	ASSVRQGPGELF
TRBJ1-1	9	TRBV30	AWGGQDEAF
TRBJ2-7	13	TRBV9	ASSPRIGSSYEQY
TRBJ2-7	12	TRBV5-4	ASSTLRSSYEQY
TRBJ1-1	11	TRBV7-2	ASSLRQGAEAF
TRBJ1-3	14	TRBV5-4	ASSLRTGGGGNTIY
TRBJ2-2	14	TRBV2	ASSETGPAGTGELF
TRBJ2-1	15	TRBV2	ASRLSGRAKLKNEQF
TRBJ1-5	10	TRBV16	ASSLSNQPQH
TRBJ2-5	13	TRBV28	ASIEGTGPPGDQY
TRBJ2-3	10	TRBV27	ASSFRTDTQY
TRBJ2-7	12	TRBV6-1	ASSEGSNLYEQY
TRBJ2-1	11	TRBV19	ASSLGSYNEQF